The 31 T cell receptor beta chains reported below all come from one sample, sequenced in a study of control samples from healthy donors and cancer patients. TCRdb keeps only in-frame clones here, not all; method: immunoSEQ multiplex PCR. The sample has 150,000 to 200,000 clones, about 93% seen once. Sequenced sample: blood. Every receptor here comes from a young man in good health.

This chain joins TRBV27 and TRBJ2-3; D is unclear. The CDR3 is made up of 16 amino acids. Germline lookup yields CDR1 MNHEY and CDR2 SMNVEV (reference sequence). The V and J ends lost 1 base and 1 base respectively, with 12 bases between them. The CDR3 protein is CASSLWYGPGTDTQYF. In DNA, the CDR3 is TGTGCCAGCAGTTTATGGTACGGACCCGGCACAGATACGCAGTATTTT.

The chain has TRBV12-3 or TRBV12-4 and TRBJ2-7, with D hard to call. V dropped 3 bases and J dropped 3 bases, with 9 bases sitting between them. The CDR3 extends over 13 amino acids. CDR3 sequence reads: CASSFQAFYEQYF. CDR3 DNA: TGTGCCAGCAGTTTTCAGGCTTTCTACGAGCAGTACTTC.

V is TRBV7-6 and J is TRBJ1-5; D is perhaps TRBD1 (6 bases). Looked up from germline, CDR1 is SGHVS and CDR2 is FNYEAQ. The CDR3 is 16 residues long. Trimming shortened V by 5 bases and J by 5 bases, and 19 bases separated the two germline ends. CDR3 coding DNA: TGTGCCAGCAGCCCCGGATGGGGGGCGGGTGATCAGCCCCAGCATTTT. This sequence encodes CASSPGWGAGDQPQHF.

The chain recombines TRBV30 with TRBJ1-2; no clear D gene. The CDR3 contains 12 residues. Germline assignment: CDR1 GTSNPN and CDR2 SVGIG (reference sequence). The germline V and J ends were trimmed by 2 bases and 4 bases, with 8 bases remaining between them. CDR3: CAWSKGVYGYTF. CDR3 DNA sequence: TGTGCCTGGAGTAAGGGAGTCTATGGCTACACCTTC. The variable domain in full, with the rest retrieved from reference TRBV30 and TRBJ1-2, is SQTIHQWPATLVQPVGSPLSLECTVEGTSNPNLYWYRQAAGRGLQLLFYSVGIGQISSEVPQNLSASRPQDRQFILSSKKLLLSDSGFYLCAWSKGVYGYTFGSGTRLTVV.

The chain combines TRBV6-5 with TRBJ2-3; a weak D match, TRBD1 (7 bases). CDR1 MNHEY and CDR2 SVGAGI come from the germline V gene. Trimming cost V 7 bases and J 6 bases, with 14 bases left between them. CDR3 length: 13 amino acids. The CDR3 reads CASIDREVDTQYF. The CDR3 coding sequence is TGTGCCAGCATCGACAGGGAGGTGGATACGCAGTATTTT.

CDR3 region: CASSLTGRDEQFF. The CDR3 DNA reads TGTGCCAGCAGCTTAACCGGACGGGATGAGCAGTTCTTC. V is TRBV7-3 and J is TRBJ2-1; D is undetermined. V lost 0 bases and J 8 bases, leaving 8 bases between the germline ends. This CDR3 comprises 13 residues. The germline V gene encodes CDR1 SGHTA and CDR2 FQGTGA.

The J gene is TRBJ2-7, the V gene TRBV14; D gene unclear. Trimming took 2 bases from V and 1 from J, leaving 9 bases between them. The CDR3 contains 14 residues. In germline, CDR1 is SGHDN, CDR2 FVKESK. As DNA, the CDR3 is TGTGCCAGCAGCCAATTCCGAAATTCCTACGAGCAGTACTTC. The encoded protein is CASSQFRNSYEQYF.

The chain carries TRBV19 and TRBJ1-4; weak D call: TRBD1 (6 bases). The CDR3 contains 12 residues. Germline-derived CDR1 and CDR2 are LNHDA and SQIVND (reference sequence). V lost 7 bases and J lost 8, with 11 bases in between. CDR3 amino acids: CASKGDREKLFF. Here the CDR3 DNA reads TGTGCCAGTAAGGGGGATCGAGAAAAACTGTTTTTT.

This chain connects TRBV9 to TRBJ1-6, with D uncertain. The ends were cut back, 3 bases at V and 0 bases at J, with 16 bases in the middle. Germline loops: CDR1 SGDLS, CDR2 YYNGEE. The CDR3 is 18 amino acids. Here the CDR3 reads CASSAEDGLVSYNSPLHF. The DNA of the CDR3 is TGTGCCAGCAGCGCGGAGGACGGGCTAGTCTCCTATAATTCACCCCTCCACTTT. Drawing the rest from reference TRBV9 and TRBJ1-6, the complete variable domain is DSGVTQTPKHLITATGQRVTLRCSPRSGDLSVYWYQQSLDQGLQFLIQYYNGEERAKGNILERFSAQQFPDLHSELNLSSLELGDSALYFCASSAEDGLVSYNSPLHFGNGTRLTVT.

This clone occurred once. The chain joins TRBV10-3 to TRBJ2-2; the match to TRBD1 covers 7 bases. V lost 7 bases and J lost 6; bases outside the gene matches: 14. This CDR3 contains 16 residues. The V gene's germline CDR1 is ENHRY and CDR2 SYGVKD. CDR3: CAINDREIGKAGELFF. The CDR3 bases are TGTGCCATCAATGACAGGGAGATAGGGAAGGCCGGGGAGCTGTTTTTT.

The genes are TRBV5-4 and TRBJ1-3; unclear D gene. Germline values: CDR1 SGHNT, CDR2 YYREEE (reference sequence). The germline V and J ends were trimmed by 4 bases and 1 base, with 6 bases remaining between them. This CDR3 region has 13 residues. The CDR3 DNA sequence: TGTGCCAGCAGCAGGTCTTCTGGAAACACCATATATTTT. The encoded protein is CASSRSSGNTIYF.

This clone was picked up a small number of times. V is TRBV4-2 and J is TRBJ1-1; the D gene is possibly TRBD1 (5 bases). V lost 4 bases, J lost 0 bases, and 12 bases lay in between. Germline V lookup: CDR1 LGHNA, CDR2 YNFKEQ. The length of the CDR3 is 15 residues. CDR3 sequence reads: CASSLHGTVNTEAFF. In DNA form, the CDR3 reads TGTGCCAGCAGCCTACACGGGACGGTGAACACTGAAGCTTTCTTT.

V and J are TRBV28 and TRBJ1-5, with TRBD1 matching over 8 bases. From germline, CDR1 is MDHEN and CDR2 SYDVKM. This CDR3 region has 15 residues. Losses at the gene ends were 4 bases for V and 8 bases for J; bases not matched to a gene: 10. CDR3 DNA sequence: TGTGCCAGCAGTTACACGCAGGGGGCGCGGGAGCCCCAGCATTTT. Residues: CASSYTQGAREPQHF.

This clone occurred once. J is TRBJ2-2 and V is TRBV7-9; D possibly corresponds to TRBD1 (6 bases). CDR1 SEHNR and CDR2 FQNEAQ come from the germline V gene (reference sequence). The CDR3 runs 14 residues. V gave up 5 bases and J gave up 1 base, with 8 bases separating them. The CDR3 here is CASSPDRNTGELFF. CDR3 DNA: TGTGCCAGCAGCCCGGACAGGAACACCGGGGAGCTGTTTTTT.

The rearrangement uses TRBV7-3 and TRBJ2-1, with TRBD1 as a possible D gene (6 bases). Germline loops: CDR1 SGHTA, CDR2 FQGTGA. The CDR3 is made up of 14 amino acids. V gave up 6 bases and J gave up 2 bases, with 11 bases separating them. This CDR3 is CASRSQGTYNEQFF. Here the CDR3 DNA reads TGTGCCAGCAGATCACAGGGAACCTACAATGAGCAGTTCTTC.

The CDR3 DNA reads as TGTGCCAGCAGCCAAGAGAGTTCTGGGGCCAACGTCCTGACTTTC. The encoded protein is CASSQESSGANVLTF. The chain has TRBV3-1 (or the pseudogene TRBV3-2) and TRBJ2-6, with D unclear. The CDR3 is 15 residues long. With 0 bases removed from V and 1 base from J, the gap between germline ends came to 4 bases. Germline CDR1 is LGHDT and CDR2 is YNNKEL (reference sequence).

This chain joins TRBV28 and TRBJ1-3; D possibly corresponds to TRBD1 (6 bases). V was trimmed by 4 bases and J by 2 bases, leaving 15 bases between them. Per germline, CDR1 MDHEN and CDR2 SYDVKM. The CDR3 sequence is 16 residues long. The CDR3 coding sequence is TGTGCCAGCAGTTCCCCGGCTGCAGGGGCTGGAAACACCATATATTTT. Amino acid sequence: CASSSPAAGAGNTIYF.

This clone was found a few times. The genes are TRBV7-9 and TRBJ1-3; D unclear. V was shortened by 5 bases and J by 0 bases, with 14 bases between the two germline ends. The germline CDR1 and CDR2 sequences are SEHNR and FQNEAQ (reference sequence). The CDR3 contains 16 residues. The CDR3 sequence: CASSTRTEDSGNTIYF. CDR3 sequence (DNA): TGTGCCAGCAGCACCCGGACGGAAGACTCTGGAAACACCATATATTTT.

The V and J genes are TRBV24-1 and TRBJ2-3, with D possibly matching TRBD2 (6 bases). CDR1 and CDR2 (germline): KGHDR, SFDVKD. V was cut by 3 bases and J by 2 bases, with 17 bases left in between. The CDR3 totals 17 residues. CDR3 nucleotides: TGTGCCACCAGTGATCGCGGGGACTTTCGCCTCACAGATACGCAGTATTTT. Translating it yields CATSDRGDFRLTDTQYF.

V gene TRBV4-2 combines with J gene TRBJ1-2; 10 positions agree with TRBD1. The CDR3 runs 13 residues. V lost 4 bases, J lost 4 bases, and 0 bases stayed unmatched. CDR1 is LGHNA, CDR2 YNFKEQ, per germline. In DNA form, the CDR3 reads TGTGCCAGCAGCCGGGACAGGGGCTATGGCTACACCTTC. Its protein product is CASSRDRGYGYTF.

This clone was observed a single time. The rearrangement links TRBV6-5 to TRBJ1-4, with 7 nucleotides matching TRBD1. Germline V gene data show CDR1 as MNHEY and CDR2 as SVGAGI. Unmatched junction bases numbered 11, after V lost 6 bases and J lost 7 bases. This CDR3 has 15 residues. The CDR3 nucleotides are TGTGCCAGCAGCGCCGAAGGGGGCTGGAGTGAAAAACTGTTTTTT. Translated, it gives CASSAEGGWSEKLFF.

Concerning this clone itself: The junction departs from germline at one end; a sequencing error may be responsible. V usage is TRBV14 and J usage is TRBJ2-2, with 7 bases that match TRBD1. CDR3 length: 17 amino acids. Per the germline V gene, CDR1 is SGHDN and CDR2 is FVKESK. Written as DNA, the CDR3 is TGTGCCAGCAGCCGTAAGGGATACAGGGGAGAACACCGGGGAGCTGTTTTT. Its protein product is CASSRKGYRGEHRGAVF.

The chain has TRBV6-5 and TRBJ1-3; D perhaps matches TRBD1 (5 bases). Trimming took 7 bases from V and 0 from J, leaving 13 bases between them. Germline V gene data show CDR1 as MNHEY and CDR2 as SVGAGI. This CDR3 has 15 residues. The CDR3, as DNA: TGTGCCAGCACTCACGACAGTCTCTCTGGAAACACCATATATTTT. Amino acids: CASTHDSLSGNTIYF.

The gene calls are TRBV19 and TRBJ1-2; D is unclear. CDR3 size: 13 residues. CDR1 is LNHDA and CDR2 is SQIVND in the germline V gene (reference sequence). V shed 9 bases and J shed 1 base, with 12 bases lying between them. CDR3 in amino acids: CASQKARNYGYTF. DNA for the CDR3: TGTGCCAGCCAAAAGGCCCGTAACTATGGCTACACCTTC. Full variable domain (rest looked up from reference TRBV19 and TRBJ1-2): DGGITQSPKYLFRKEGQNVTLSCEQNLNHDAMYWYRQDPGQGLRLIYYSQIVNDFQKGDIAEGYSVSREKKESFPLTVTSAQKNPTAFYLCASQKARNYGYTFGSGTRLTVV.

CDR3 residues: CASSRGGGDSYEQYF. The CDR3 coding sequence is TGCGCCAGCAGCCGGGGTGGTGGCGACTCCTACGAGCAGTACTTC. This chain joins TRBV5-1 and TRBJ2-7; a weak D match, TRBD2 (5 bases). Germline loops: CDR1 SGHRS, CDR2 YFSETQ. V was shortened by 4 bases and J by 0 bases, with 14 bases between the two germline ends. This CDR3 region has 15 residues. Full variable domain (rest looked up from reference TRBV5-1 and TRBJ2-7): KAGVTQTPRYLIKTRGQQVTLSCSPISGHRSVSWYQQTPGQGLQFLFEYFSETQRNKGNFPGRFSGRQFSNSRSEMNVSTLELGDSALYLCASSRGGGDSYEQYFGPGTRLTVT.

The chain employs TRBV4-1 and TRBJ1-1; D is uncertain. V was clipped by 3 bases and J by 2 bases, with 4 bases between them. This CDR3 comprises 12 residues. Germline CDR1 is MGHRA and CDR2 is YSYEKL. CDR3 region: CASSHGNTEAFF. The DNA of the CDR3 is TGCGCCAGCAGCCACGGAAACACTGAAGCTTTCTTT.

This sequence joins TRBV5-1 and TRBJ1-5; no clear D gene. CDR3 length equals 14 residues. Trimming removed 0 bases from V and 4 bases from J, with 8 bases in between. CDR1 is SGHRS and CDR2 is YFSETQ in the germline V gene. The CDR3 here is CASSLAGLNQPQHF. The CDR3 DNA reads TGCGCCAGCAGCTTGGCCGGACTTAATCAGCCCCAGCATTTT.

The J gene is TRBJ2-3, the V gene TRBV3-1 (or the pseudogene TRBV3-2), with TRBD2 matching over 9 bases. Germline V gives CDR1 LGHDT, CDR2 YNNKEL (reference sequence). Trimming took 0 bases from V and 3 from J; bases not matched to a gene: 7. The CDR3 consists of 17 residues. This CDR3 is CASSQDRRGGRTDTQYF. CDR3 bases: TGTGCCAGCAGCCAAGATCGGCGGGGGGGCCGGACAGATACGCAGTATTTT.

The chain combines TRBV27 with TRBJ1-6, with D possibly being TRBD1 (5 bases). Between the trimmed V and J ends, which lost 2 bases and 16 bases, there was a span of 12 bases. Germline V lookup: CDR1 MNHEY, CDR2 SMNVEV (reference sequence). The CDR3 extends over 12 amino acids. The CDR3 loop reads CASSLVRGNLHF. The CDR3 bases are TGTGCCAGCAGTTTAGTTCGGGGGAATCTCCACTTT.

This chain joins TRBV11-2 and TRBJ1-1, with TRBD1 matching 8 bases. This CDR3 is built from 14 residues. Germline V gene lookup returns CDR1 SGHAT and CDR2 FQNNGV. V gave up 5 bases and J gave up 5 bases; unmatched junction bases: 7. The CDR3 region is CASSPRQGITEAFF. The CDR3, as DNA: TGTGCCAGCAGCCCACGACAGGGGATTACTGAAGCTTTCTTT.

This clone was seen just once. The chain links TRBV7-2 to TRBJ2-4; possibly TRBD2 for D (6 bases). The CDR3 consists of 17 residues. Deletions cut 1 base from V and 0 bases from J, with 13 bases between. CDR1 SGHTA and CDR2 FQGNSA come from the germline V gene. The chain's CDR3 is CASSLDVTSRAKNIQYF. In DNA, the CDR3 is TGTGCCAGCAGCTTAGACGTAACTAGCAGAGCCAAAAACATTCAGTACTTC.